Each of the 16 T cell receptor beta chains below was sequenced from the same sample in a study of blood T cell repertoires in COVID-19. Measured with immunoSEQ multiplex PCR; TCRdb has only the in-frame clones, and not every one. The table lists some 130,000 clones, 90% of them singletons. The material sequenced was peripheral blood. These receptors came from a man in his fifties or sixties with COVID-19, enrolled during active disease.

V usage is TRBV4-3 and J usage is TRBJ1-2; D unresolved. V dropped 0 bases and J dropped 5 bases, with 7 bases sitting between them. The length of the CDR3 is 13 residues. Germline-derived CDR1 and CDR2 are LGHNA and YSLEER. As DNA, the CDR3 is TGCGCCAGCAGCCAAGAGAGAGAGTATGGCTACACCTTC. This codes for CASSQEREYGYTF.

The V call is TRBV30, the J call TRBJ2-5; unclear D gene. Germline assignment: CDR1 GTSNPN and CDR2 SVGIG (reference sequence). This CDR3 region has 12 residues. V was shortened by 0 bases and J by 5 bases, with 7 bases between the two germline ends. This chain's CDR3 is CAWSVFEETQYF. CDR3 in DNA: TGTGCCTGGAGTGTATTCGAGGAGACCCAGTACTTC.

The chain uses TRBV19 and TRBJ1-2; 7 bases align to TRBD1. The CDR3 is 16 residues long. The germline gives CDR1 LNHDA, CDR2 SQIVND (reference sequence). The J segment lost 2 bases and the V segment lost 5 bases, leaving 11 bases of the junction unmatched. The CDR3 is CASSLGQLGWNYGYTF. CDR3 in DNA: TGTGCCAGTAGTTTGGGACAGCTAGGATGGAACTATGGCTACACCTTC.

This CDR3 reads CASSQRTSGRRVGETQYF. The CDR3 DNA follows: TGCGCCAGCAGCCAAAGGACTAGCGGGAGAAGAGTTGGAGAGACCCAGTACTTC. V is TRBV4-1 and J is TRBJ2-5; TRBD2 matches at 13 bases. Germline CDR1 is MGHRA and CDR2 is YSYEKL. The J segment lost 4 bases and the V segment lost 2 bases, leaving 10 bases of the junction unmatched. This CDR3 is built from 18 residues.

The V and J genes are TRBV4-3 and TRBJ2-3; 14 bases agree with TRBD2. The CDR3 runs to 19 residues. V was clipped by 3 bases and J by 4 bases; unmatched bases: 12. Germline-derived CDR1 and CDR2 are LGHNA and YSLEER. This CDR3 reads CASSHLPPGLAGVADTQYF. The CDR3 DNA reads as TGCGCCAGCAGCCACTTACCTCCGGGACTAGCGGGAGTGGCAGATACGCAGTATTTT.

This clone was recorded once. The rearrangement links TRBV7-2 to TRBJ1-5, with D unresolved. Between the trimmed V and J ends, which lost 2 bases and 6 bases, there was a span of 14 bases. This CDR3 contains 15 residues. Germline CDR1 reads SGHTA; CDR2 reads FQGNSA. CDR3 residues: CASSLLLGFSQPQHF. DNA of the CDR3: TGTGCCAGCAGCTTATTGTTGGGCTTTAGTCAGCCCCAGCATTTT. Together with reference TRBV7-2 and TRBJ1-5, the CDR3 gives the full variable domain: GAGVSQSPSNKVTEKGKDVELRCDPISGHTALYWYRQSLGQGLEFLIYFQGNSAPDKSGLPSDRFSAERTGGSVSTLTIQRTQQEDSAVYLCASSLLLGFSQPQHFGDGTRLSIL.

This chain links TRBV5-4 with TRBJ2-6, with TRBD1 matching over 7 bases. Per germline, CDR1 SGHNT and CDR2 YYREEE (reference sequence). V dropped 2 bases and J dropped 2; count of bases not matched to a gene: 1. The CDR3 runs 15 residues. CDR3 region: CASSFDRAGANVLTF. The CDR3 DNA reads TGTGCCAGCAGCTTTGACAGGGCTGGGGCCAACGTCCTGACTTTC.

The chain combines TRBV10-1 with TRBJ1-2, with D possibly being TRBD1 (6 bases). Germline V CDR1 and CDR2: WNHNN, SYGVQD (reference sequence). The CDR3 extends over 13 amino acids. V shed 5 bases and J shed 4 bases, with 11 bases lying between them. The CDR3 sequence is CASSKGGTYGYTF. The CDR3 coding sequence is TGCGCCAGCAGTAAAGGGGGTACCTATGGCTACACCTTC.

The rearrangement joins TRBV5-1 to TRBJ1-2; TRBD1 aligns across 9 bases. Germline values: CDR1 SGHRS, CDR2 YFSETQ. Trimming at V came to 2 bases and at J to 3 bases, leaving 14 bases not matched to a gene. This CDR3 is 18 amino acids long. The CDR3 loop reads CASSFRPFRDRVDYGYTF. The CDR3 region has the DNA TGCGCCAGCAGCTTTAGACCCTTCCGGGACAGGGTAGACTATGGCTACACCTTC.

The genes are TRBV7-9 and TRBJ2-5; D might be TRBD1 (6 bases). The germline V and J ends were trimmed by 4 bases and 0 bases, with 9 bases remaining between them. The CDR3 totals 14 residues. Germline V lookup: CDR1 SEHNR, CDR2 FQNEAQ (reference sequence). The CDR3 region is CASSSTGNQETQYF. In nucleotides, the CDR3 is TGTGCCAGCAGCTCCACAGGGAACCAAGAGACCCAGTACTTC.

The V and J genes are TRBV10-1 and TRBJ2-3, with D perhaps TRBD2 (5 bases). Trimming cost V 6 bases and J 0 bases, with 16 bases left between them. This CDR3 region has 16 residues. Germline lookup yields CDR1 WNHNN and CDR2 SYGVQD (reference sequence). The CDR3: CASSLVAGLSTDTQYF. The CDR3 DNA reads as TGCGCCAGCAGCCTAGTCGCCGGACTGAGCACAGATACGCAGTATTTT.

The CDR3 loop is CAISFDWAYEQYF. The DNA of the CDR3 is TGTGCCATCAGCTTCGACTGGGCCTACGAGCAGTACTTC. The rearrangement uses TRBV10-3 and TRBJ2-7; D call uncertain. Deletions cut 6 bases from V and 2 bases from J, with 11 bases between. The CDR3 runs 13 residues. The germline V gene encodes CDR1 ENHRY and CDR2 SYGVKD.

The chain couples TRBV7-2 to TRBJ1-5; 11 bases agree with TRBD1. J was trimmed by 4 bases and V by 4 bases; bases with no gene match: 3. CDR3 length: 15 residues. CDR1 SGHTA and CDR2 FQGNSA come from the germline V gene. CDR3 sequence reads: CASSWDRGGNQPQHF. The CDR3 coding sequence is TGTGCCAGCAGCTGGGACAGGGGGGGGAATCAGCCCCAGCATTTT.

The chain recombines TRBV5-6 with TRBJ2-1; 8 positions agree with TRBD2. V was clipped by 7 bases and J by 4 bases; unmatched bases: 13. This CDR3 contains 16 residues. Germline CDR1 reads SGHDT; CDR2 reads YYEEEE. The CDR3 spells CASFLLKASGYNEQFF. The CDR3 DNA is TGTGCCAGCTTCCTCCTGAAGGCTAGCGGGTACAATGAGCAGTTCTTC.

This chain uses TRBV3-1 (or the pseudogene TRBV3-2) with TRBJ2-1; D unclear. CDR1 is LGHDT, CDR2 YNNKEL, per germline (reference sequence). V was clipped by 5 bases and J by 0 bases, with 14 bases between them. The CDR3 is 16 residues long. CDR3 sequence reads: CASSGYGQVSYNEQFF. For the CDR3, the DNA is TGTGCCAGCAGCGGCTATGGGCAGGTCTCCTACAATGAGCAGTTCTTC.

The chain joins TRBV2 to TRBJ2-1; 8 positions match TRBD2. Germline V CDR1 and CDR2: SNHLY, FYNNEI. J was trimmed by 4 bases and V by 4 bases; bases with no gene match: 6. CDR3 length equals 15 residues. CDR3 nucleotide sequence: TGTGCCAGCAGTGGAGCGGGAGTGTTGTACAATGAGCAGTTCTTC. Its protein is CASSGAGVLYNEQFF.